These T cell receptor beta chains were read from a single sample in a study of blood T cell repertoires in COVID-19. Sequencing used immunoSEQ multiplex PCR; TCRdb keeps in-frame clones, though not all of them. The table has around 70,000 clones, 70% to 80% seen once. The sequenced sample was peripheral blood. These receptors were collected from a human donor in a cohort sampled during active COVID-19. The CDR3 runs from the conserved cysteine through the conserved F or W. A D gene is named only where the DNA matches it firmly. Size is omitted from some rows. Given values are once, few, many or a class for expanded clones.

TRBV21-1	-	TRBJ2-7	-	CASSPTPIISYEQYF	TGTGCCAGCAGCCCCACTCCCATAATCTCCTACGAGCAGTACTTC
TRBV19	-	TRBJ1-2	-	CASSPRGDGYGYTF	TGTGCCAGTAGTCCGCGGGGCGACGGGTATGGCTACACCTTC
TRBV18	-	TRBJ2-7	-	CASSPSAASYEQYF	TGTGCCAGCTCACCGAGCGCGGCATCCTACGAGCAGTACTTC
TRBV25-1	TRBD2	TRBJ2-3	-	CASSDRAGVADTQYF	TGTGCCAGCAGTGACCGGGCGGGGGTGGCAGATACGCAGTATTTT
TRBV28	-	TRBJ2-5	-	CASLGLTGASMYQETQYF	TGTGCCAGCCTGGGATTAACGGGAGCTTCCATGTACCAAGAGACCCAGTACTTC
TRBV11-2	-	TRBJ2-7	-	CASSRPGGAYEQYF	TGTGCCAGCAGCCGACCGGGGGGCGCCTACGAGCAGTACTTC
TRBV3-1/TRBV3-2	TRBD1	TRBJ1-2	-	CASSQNTGAGYTF	TGTGCCAGCAGCCAGAATACAGGGGCTGGCTACACCTTC
TRBV7-9	TRBD2	TRBJ2-7	once	CASSPSGSYEQYF	TGTGCCAGCAGCCCTAGCGGGAGCTACGAGCAGTACTTC
TRBV3-1/TRBV3-2	TRBD2	TRBJ2-7	-	CASSQVAGGYEQYF	TGTGCCAGCAGCCAAGTTGCGGGAGGGTACGAGCAGTACTTC
TRBV30	-	TRBJ2-6	-	CAWSAGGESGANVLTF	TGTGCCTGGAGTGCTGGAGGGGAATCTGGGGCCAACGTCCTGACTTTC
TRBV27	TRBD1	TRBJ1-1	-	CASIKAPGQLNTEAFF	TGTGCCAGCATCAAAGCCCCGGGACAGTTGAACACTGAAGCTTTCTTT
TRBV15	-	TRBJ2-5	-	CATSRDPGAVETQYF	TGTGCCACCAGCAGAGATCCAGGGGCCGTAGAGACCCAGTACTTC
TRBV4-2	-	TRBJ2-7	-	CASSQDRASQGEQYF	TGTGCCAGCAGCCAAGATCGGGCTAGCCAAGGCGAGCAGTACTTC
TRBV30	TRBD2	TRBJ2-1	-	CAWANGGTSDEQFF	TGTGCCTGGGCGAACGGGGGGACTAGCGACGAGCAGTTCTTC
TRBV7-8	TRBD2	TRBJ2-7	-	CASSPRTSGTYEQYF	TGTGCCAGCAGCCCGAGGACTAGCGGAACCTACGAGCAGTACTTC
TRBV4-2	-	TRBJ1-2	once	CASSQDSTGTNYGYTF	TGTGCCAGCAGCCAAGATAGCACAGGGACCAACTATGGCTACACCTTC
TRBV12-2	-	TRBJ1-4	-	CASRLAQPGTGVKLFF	TGTGCAAGTCGCTTAGCCCAACCCGGGACAGGCGTAAAACTGTTTTTT
TRBV7-6	-	TRBJ2-7	-	CASSPLAAEPYEQYF	TGTGCCAGCAGCCCCCTCGCAGCGGAACCCTACGAGCAGTACTTC
TRBV4-1	-	TRBJ1-2	few	CASSQDSTGFRGYTF	TGCGCCAGCAGCCAAGACTCCACAGGATTTCGGGGCTACACCTTC
TRBV5-1	-	TRBJ1-5	-	CASSPGQGDQPQHF	TGCGCCAGCAGCCCGGGCCAGGGTGATCAGCCCCAGCATTTT
TRBV2	-	TRBJ2-7	-	CASSDEYEQYF	TGTGCCAGCAGCGATGAGTACGAGCAGTACTTC
TRBV5-1	-	TRBJ2-1	-	CASSSQGRGNNEQFF	TGCGCCAGCAGCTCACAGGGCCGAGGGAACAATGAGCAGTTCTTC
TRBV6-5	-	TRBJ2-1	few	CASRTGINEQFF	TGTGCCAGCAGAACCGGGATCAATGAGCAGTTCTTC
TRBV10-3	TRBD1	TRBJ2-7	-	CAITGGQGTGSYEQYF	TGTGCCATCACGGGTGGACAGGGGACCGGCTCCTACGAGCAGTACTTC
TRBV11-2	-	TRBJ2-4	-	CASSLRKPGNIQYF	TGTGCCAGCAGCTTACGGAAGCCAGGGAACATTCAGTACTTC
TRBV19	-	TRBJ2-2	-	CASSRSGLTGELFF	TGTGCCAGTAGCCGCAGCGGCTTGACCGGGGAGCTGTTTTTT
TRBV9	TRBD2	TRBJ2-1	few	CASSVGVRVAGGPDAEQFF	TGTGCCAGCAGCGTAGGGGTCCGCGTAGCGGGAGGGCCTGATGCTGAGCAGTTCTTC
TRBV6-1	-	TRBJ2-3	-	CASSEMSGTTDTQYF	TGTGCCAGCAGTGAAATGAGCGGAACCACAGATACGCAGTATTTT
TRBV6-5	TRBD1	TRBJ2-2	-	CASRKQGSGELFF	TGTGCCAGCAGGAAACAGGGGTCCGGGGAGCTGTTTTTT
TRBV28	-	TRBJ1-6	-	CASSSAGEGYNSPLHF	TGTGCCAGCAGTTCAGCCGGGGAGGGTTATAATTCACCCCTCCACTTT
TRBV5-1	-	TRBJ2-3	-	CASSLDADLGTDTQYF	TGCGCCAGCAGCTTGGATGCGGACTTGGGCACAGATACGCAGTATTTT
TRBV19	TRBD1	TRBJ1-5	few	CASSPGQGANQPQHF	TGTGCCAGTAGCCCGGGACAGGGGGCAAATCAGCCCCAGCATTTT
TRBV7-9	TRBD1	TRBJ1-2	-	CASSLGGQDNYGYTF	TGTGCCAGCAGCTTAGGGGGACAGGACAACTATGGCTACACCTTC
TRBV7-2	-	TRBJ1-4	-	CASSLATGRNEKLFF	TGTGCCAGCAGCTTGGCTACAGGGCGGAATGAAAAACTGTTTTTT
TRBV10-3	TRBD1	TRBJ2-7	-	CAISPTGEENEQYF	TGTGCCATCAGCCCGACAGGGGAGGAGAACGAGCAGTACTTC
TRBV5-4	TRBD2	TRBJ2-7	-	CASSRQGKREVEQYF	TGTGCCAGCAGCCGCCAGGGGAAGCGGGAGGTGGAGCAGTACTTC
TRBV5-1	-	TRBJ1-5	-	CASSVVADGGNQPQHF	TGCGCCAGCAGCGTGGTGGCGGACGGAGGGAATCAGCCCCAGCATTTT
TRBV5-1	-	TRBJ2-2	-	CASSLVVDSPNTGELFF	TGCGCCAGCAGCTTGGTGGTAGACAGCCCGAACACCGGGGAGCTGTTTTTT
TRBV5-1	TRBD1	TRBJ2-1	-	CASSLATGGGNNEQFF	TGCGCCAGCAGCTTGGCGACAGGGGGAGGTAACAATGAGCAGTTCTTC
TRBV11-2	-	TRBJ2-3	-	CASSSYRAEMDTQYF	TGTGCCAGCAGCTCGTACAGAGCCGAGATGGATACGCAGTATTTT
TRBV24-1	-	TRBJ1-1	-	CATQDGASRAFF	TGTGCCACCCAAGACGGAGCCTCAAGAGCTTTCTTT
TRBV27	-	TRBJ1-5	-	CASSLTAGGGGQPQHF	TGTGCCAGCAGTTTAACGGCTGGGGGGGGTGGTCAGCCCCAGCATTTT
TRBV6-5	TRBD2	TRBJ2-7	-	CASTLPGGIYEQYF	TGTGCCAGCACCTTACCGGGAGGGATCTACGAGCAGTACTTC
TRBV5-1	-	TRBJ1-1	few	CASSGGALNTEAFF	TGCGCCAGCTCCGGGGGGGCCCTGAACACTGAAGCTTTCTTT
TRBV5-4	-	TRBJ2-5	-	CASSLDSLRETQYF	TGTGCCAGCAGCTTAGACTCCTTAAGAGAGACCCAGTACTTC
TRBV20-1	-	TRBJ2-1	-	CSARKGEEQFF	TGCAGTGCTAGAAAGGGAGAGGAGCAGTTCTTC